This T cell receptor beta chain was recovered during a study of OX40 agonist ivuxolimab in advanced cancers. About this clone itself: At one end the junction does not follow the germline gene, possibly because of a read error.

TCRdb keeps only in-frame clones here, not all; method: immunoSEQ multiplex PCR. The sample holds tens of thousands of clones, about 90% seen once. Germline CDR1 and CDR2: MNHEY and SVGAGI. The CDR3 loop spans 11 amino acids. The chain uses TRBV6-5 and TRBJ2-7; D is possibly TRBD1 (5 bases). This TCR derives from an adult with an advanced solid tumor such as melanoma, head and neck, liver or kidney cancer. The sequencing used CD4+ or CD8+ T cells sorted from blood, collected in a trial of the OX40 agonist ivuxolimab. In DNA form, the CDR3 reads TGTGCCGGCAGGACAAATTACGAGCAGTACTTC. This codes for CAGRTNYEQYF.